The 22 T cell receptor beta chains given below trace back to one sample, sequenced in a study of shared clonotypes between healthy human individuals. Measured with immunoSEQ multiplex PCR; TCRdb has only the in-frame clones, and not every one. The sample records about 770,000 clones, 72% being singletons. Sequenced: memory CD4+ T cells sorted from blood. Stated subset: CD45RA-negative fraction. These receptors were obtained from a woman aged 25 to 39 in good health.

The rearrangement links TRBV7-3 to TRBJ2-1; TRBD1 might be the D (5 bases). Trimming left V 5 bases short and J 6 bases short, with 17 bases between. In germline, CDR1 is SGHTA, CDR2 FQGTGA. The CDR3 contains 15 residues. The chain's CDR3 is CASSPNFIRGNEQFF. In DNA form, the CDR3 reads TGTGCCAGCAGCCCGAACTTCATTAGGGGCAATGAGCAGTTCTTC. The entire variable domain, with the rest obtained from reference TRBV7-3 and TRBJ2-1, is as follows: GAGVSQTPSNKVTEKGKYVELRCDPISGHTALYWYRQSLGQGPEFLIYFQGTGAADDSGLPNDRFFAVRPEGSVSTLKIQRTERGDSAVYLCASSPNFIRGNEQFFGPGTRLTVL.

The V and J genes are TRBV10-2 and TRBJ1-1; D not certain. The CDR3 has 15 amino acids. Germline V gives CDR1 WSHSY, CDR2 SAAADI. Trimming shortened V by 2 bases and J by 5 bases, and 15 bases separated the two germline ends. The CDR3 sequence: CASSEVFRSETEAFF. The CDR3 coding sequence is TGCGCCAGCAGTGAGGTTTTTCGTTCGGAGACTGAAGCTTTCTTT.

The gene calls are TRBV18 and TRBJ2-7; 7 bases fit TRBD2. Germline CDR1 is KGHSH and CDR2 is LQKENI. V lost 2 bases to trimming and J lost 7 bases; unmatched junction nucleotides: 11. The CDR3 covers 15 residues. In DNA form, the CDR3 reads TGTGCCAGCTCACCAGCCGCGGGAGCCTGGCAGGAGCAGTACTTC. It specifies CASSPAAGAWQEQYF.

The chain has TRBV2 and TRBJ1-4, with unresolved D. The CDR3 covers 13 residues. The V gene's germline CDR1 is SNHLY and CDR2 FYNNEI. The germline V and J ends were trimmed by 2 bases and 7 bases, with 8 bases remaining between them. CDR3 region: CASSERRFEKLFF. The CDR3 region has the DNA TGTGCCAGCAGTGAACGTAGGTTTGAAAAACTGTTTTTT. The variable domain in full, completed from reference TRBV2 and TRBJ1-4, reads EPEVTQTPSHQVTQMGQEVILRCVPISNHLYFYWYRQILGQKVEFLVSFYNNEISEKSEIFDDQFSVERPDGSNFTLKIRSTKLEDSAMYFCASSERRFEKLFFGSGTQLSVL.

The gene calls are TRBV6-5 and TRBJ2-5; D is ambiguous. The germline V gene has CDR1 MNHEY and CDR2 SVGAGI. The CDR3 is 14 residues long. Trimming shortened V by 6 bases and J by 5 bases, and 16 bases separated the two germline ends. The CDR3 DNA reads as TGTGCCAGCAGCCCCCAGGCTCTCGGGGAGACCCAGTACTTC. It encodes CASSPQALGETQYF.

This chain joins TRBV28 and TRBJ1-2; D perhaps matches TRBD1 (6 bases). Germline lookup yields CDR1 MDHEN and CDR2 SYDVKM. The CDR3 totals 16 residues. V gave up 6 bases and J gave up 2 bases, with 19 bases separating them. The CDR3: CASSPVIGGVNYGYTF. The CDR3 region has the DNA TGTGCCAGCAGCCCAGTGATCGGGGGCGTAAACTATGGCTACACCTTC.

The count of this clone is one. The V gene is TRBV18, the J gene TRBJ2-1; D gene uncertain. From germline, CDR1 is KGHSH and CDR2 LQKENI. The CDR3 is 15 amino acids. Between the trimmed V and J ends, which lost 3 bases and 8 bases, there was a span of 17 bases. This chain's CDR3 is CASSPFSVSSHEQFF. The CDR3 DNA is TGTGCCAGCTCACCTTTTTCGGTCTCGAGCCATGAGCAGTTCTTC.

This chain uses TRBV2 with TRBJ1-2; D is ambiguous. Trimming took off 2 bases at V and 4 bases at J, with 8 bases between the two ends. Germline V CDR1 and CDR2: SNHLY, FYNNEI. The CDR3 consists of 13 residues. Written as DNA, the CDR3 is TGTGCCAGCAGTGAATTATCCTTCTATGGCTACACCTTC. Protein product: CASSELSFYGYTF. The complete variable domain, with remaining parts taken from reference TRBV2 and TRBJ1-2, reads EPEVTQTPSHQVTQMGQEVILRCVPISNHLYFYWYRQILGQKVEFLVSFYNNEISEKSEIFDDQFSVERPDGSNFTLKIRSTKLEDSAMYFCASSELSFYGYTFGSGTRLTVV.

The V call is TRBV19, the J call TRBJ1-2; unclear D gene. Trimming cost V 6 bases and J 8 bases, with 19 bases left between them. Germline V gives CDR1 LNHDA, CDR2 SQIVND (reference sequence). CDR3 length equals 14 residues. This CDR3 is CASRPRPGSEGYTF. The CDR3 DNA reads TGTGCCAGTAGGCCAAGGCCAGGATCTGAGGGCTACACCTTC.

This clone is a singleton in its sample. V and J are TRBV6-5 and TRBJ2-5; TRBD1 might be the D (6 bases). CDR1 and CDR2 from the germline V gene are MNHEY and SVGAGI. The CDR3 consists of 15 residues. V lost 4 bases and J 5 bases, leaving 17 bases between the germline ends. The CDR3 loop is CASSSSWDIGETQYF. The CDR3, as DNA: TGTGCCAGCAGTTCCTCTTGGGACATCGGGGAGACCCAGTACTTC.

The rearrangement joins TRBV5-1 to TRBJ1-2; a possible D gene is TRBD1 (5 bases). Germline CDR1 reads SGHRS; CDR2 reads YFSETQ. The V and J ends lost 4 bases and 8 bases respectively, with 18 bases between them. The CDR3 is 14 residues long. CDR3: CASSPGTGMGGYTF. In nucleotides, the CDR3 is TGCGCCAGCAGCCCGGGAACAGGAATGGGGGGCTACACCTTC.

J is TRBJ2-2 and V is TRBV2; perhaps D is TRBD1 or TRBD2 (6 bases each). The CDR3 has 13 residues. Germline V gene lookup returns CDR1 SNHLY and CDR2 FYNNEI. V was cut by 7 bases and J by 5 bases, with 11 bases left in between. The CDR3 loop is CASNSGATGELFF. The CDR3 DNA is TGTGCCAGCAATTCGGGGGCGACCGGGGAGCTGTTTTTT.

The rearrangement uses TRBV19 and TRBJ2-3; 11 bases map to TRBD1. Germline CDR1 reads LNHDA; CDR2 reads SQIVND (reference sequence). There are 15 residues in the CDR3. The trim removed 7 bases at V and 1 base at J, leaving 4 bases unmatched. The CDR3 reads CASTGTGGGTDTQYF. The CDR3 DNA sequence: TGTGCCAGTACCGGGACAGGGGGTGGCACAGATACGCAGTATTTT.

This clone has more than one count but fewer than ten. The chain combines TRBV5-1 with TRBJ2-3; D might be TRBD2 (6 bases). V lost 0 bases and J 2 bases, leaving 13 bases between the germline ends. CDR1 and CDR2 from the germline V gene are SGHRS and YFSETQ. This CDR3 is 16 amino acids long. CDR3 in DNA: TGCGCCAGCAGCTTGGCGGCTAGCGAAGACACAGATACGCAGTATTTT. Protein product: CASSLAASEDTDTQYF.

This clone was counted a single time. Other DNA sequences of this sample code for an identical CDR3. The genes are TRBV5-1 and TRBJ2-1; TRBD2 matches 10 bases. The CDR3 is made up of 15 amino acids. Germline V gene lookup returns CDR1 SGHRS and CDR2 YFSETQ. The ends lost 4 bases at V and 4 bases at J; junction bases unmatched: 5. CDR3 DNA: TGCGCCAGCAGCCTTACTAGCGGGGCATACAATGAGCAGTTCTTC. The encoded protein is CASSLTSGAYNEQFF.

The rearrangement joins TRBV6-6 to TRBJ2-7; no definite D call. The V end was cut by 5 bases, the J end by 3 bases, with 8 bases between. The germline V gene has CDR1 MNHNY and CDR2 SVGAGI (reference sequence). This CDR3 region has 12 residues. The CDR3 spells CASSLTVYEQYF. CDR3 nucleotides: TGTGCCAGCAGTCTGACTGTCTACGAGCAGTACTTC.

The CDR3 protein is CSAIGDVIQYF. Written as DNA, the CDR3 is TGCAGTGCTATTGGCGACGTCATTCAGTACTTC. The rearrangement joins TRBV20-1 to TRBJ2-4; no clear D. This CDR3 spans 11 amino acids. Trimming took 4 bases from V and 9 from J, leaving 10 bases between them. Germline values: CDR1 DFQATT, CDR2 SNEGSKA (reference sequence).

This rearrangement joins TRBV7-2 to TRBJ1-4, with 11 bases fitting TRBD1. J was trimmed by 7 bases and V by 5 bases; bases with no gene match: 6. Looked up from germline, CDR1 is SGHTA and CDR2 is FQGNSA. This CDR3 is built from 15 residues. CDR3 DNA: TGTGCCAGCAGCGCGTCCGGGACAGGGGGTGAAAAACTGTTTTTT. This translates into CASSASGTGGEKLFF.

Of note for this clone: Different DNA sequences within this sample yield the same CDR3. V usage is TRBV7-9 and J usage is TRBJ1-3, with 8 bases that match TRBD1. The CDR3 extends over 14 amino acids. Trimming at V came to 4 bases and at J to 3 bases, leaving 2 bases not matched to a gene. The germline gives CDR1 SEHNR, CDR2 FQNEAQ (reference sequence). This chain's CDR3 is CASSSTGGGNTIYF. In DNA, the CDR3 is TGTGCCAGCAGCTCAACAGGGGGTGGAAACACCATATATTTT.

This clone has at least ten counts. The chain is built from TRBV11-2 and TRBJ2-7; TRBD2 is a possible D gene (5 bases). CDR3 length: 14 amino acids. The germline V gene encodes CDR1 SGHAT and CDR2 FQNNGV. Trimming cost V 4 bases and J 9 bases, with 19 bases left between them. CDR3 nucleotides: TGTGCCAGCAGCTCCCTCCCAAGTGCCGGGGTGCAGTACTTC. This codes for CASSSLPSAGVQYF.

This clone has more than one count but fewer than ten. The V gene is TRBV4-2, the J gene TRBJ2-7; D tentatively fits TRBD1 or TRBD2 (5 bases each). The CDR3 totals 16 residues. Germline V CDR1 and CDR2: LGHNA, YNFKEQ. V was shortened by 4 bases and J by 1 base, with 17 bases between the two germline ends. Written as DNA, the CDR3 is TGTGCCAGCAGCCGAGGGTTAGGGACGCAATCCTACGAGCAGTACTTC. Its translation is CASSRGLGTQSYEQYF.

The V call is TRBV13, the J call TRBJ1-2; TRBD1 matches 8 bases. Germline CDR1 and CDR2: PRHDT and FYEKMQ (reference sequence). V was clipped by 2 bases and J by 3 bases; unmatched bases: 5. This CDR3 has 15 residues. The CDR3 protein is CASSLRFRGHYGYTF. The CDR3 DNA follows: TGTGCCAGCAGCTTACGGTTCAGGGGGCACTATGGCTACACCTTC. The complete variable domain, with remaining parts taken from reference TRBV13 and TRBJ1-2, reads AAGVIQSPRHLIKEKRETATLKCYPIPRHDTVYWYQQGPGQDPQFLISFYEKMQSDKGSIPDRFSAQQFSDYHSELNMSSLELGDSALYFCASSLRFRGHYGYTFGSGTRLTVV.